Presented here are 20 T cell receptor beta chains from one specimen sequenced in a study of blood T cell repertoires in COVID-19. The assay was immunoSEQ multiplex PCR, and TCRdb's table has in-frame clones only and misses some. The profile shows under 80,000 clones, around 88% of them singletons. The specimen sequenced was peripheral blood. These receptors were obtained from a man between 65 and 85 years old with active or convalescent COVID-19.

The V call is TRBV19, the J call TRBJ2-7, with 9 positions matching TRBD1. Germline CDR1 reads LNHDA; CDR2 reads SQIVND (reference sequence). V trimming: 7 bases; J trimming: 6 bases; junction bases outside the gene matches: 10. The CDR3 covers 14 residues. Written as DNA, the CDR3 is TGTGCCAGTACGGGTTTAGGACAGGGGAGCGAGCAGTACTTC. This gives the protein CASTGLGQGSEQYF. Looking up the rest from reference TRBV19 and TRBJ2-7 gives the full variable domain: DGGITQSPKYLFRKEGQNVTLSCEQNLNHDAMYWYRQDPGQGLRLIYYSQIVNDFQKGDIAEGYSVSREKKESFPLTVTSAQKNPTAFYLCASTGLGQGSEQYFGPGTRLTVT.

The chain couples TRBV21-1 to TRBJ1-1; the DNA was not used to check the table's D call, TRBD1. TRBV21-1 is recorded as a pseudogene. The CDR3 extends over 18 amino acids. The CDR3 protein is CASSIRTPSRGRSTEAFF. Here the CDR3 DNA reads TGTGCCAGCAGCATCAGAACTCCCTCTCGTGGCAGGTCGACTGAAGCTTTCTTT.

The rearrangement joins TRBV5-6 to TRBJ2-3; maybe TRBD1 (6 bases). From germline, CDR1 is SGHDT and CDR2 YYEEEE. V was trimmed by 4 bases and J by 2 bases, leaving 11 bases between them. There are 14 residues in the CDR3. As DNA, the CDR3 is TGTGCCAGCAGCACGGGACACTACACAGATACGCAGTATTTT. It translates to CASSTGHYTDTQYF.

The chain couples TRBV7-9 to TRBJ2-2; 12 bases fit TRBD2. V gave up 7 bases and J gave up 5 bases; unmatched junction bases: 8. Germline assignment: CDR1 SEHNR and CDR2 FQNEAQ (reference sequence). The CDR3 contains 16 residues. DNA for the CDR3: TGTGCCAGCACCCCGGCCGGACTAGCGGGAACCGGGGAGCTGTTTTTT. It encodes CASTPAGLAGTGELFF. Using reference TRBV7-9 and TRBJ2-2 for the parts outside the CDR3, the full variable domain is DTGVSQNPRHKITKRGQNVTFRCDPISEHNRLYWYRQTLGQGPEFLTYFQNEAQLEKSRLLSDRFSAERPKGSFSTLEIQRTEQGDSAMYLCASTPAGLAGTGELFFGEGSRLTVL.

CDR3 amino acids: CASSFGGRADEKLFF. The CDR3, as DNA: TGTGCCAGCAGTTTCGGAGGGAGGGCAGATGAAAAACTGTTTTTT. This chain connects TRBV28 to TRBJ1-4; D remains ambiguous. Between the trimmed V and J ends, which lost 3 bases and 6 bases, there was a span of 14 bases. CDR1 and CDR2 from the germline V gene are MDHEN and SYDVKM. This CDR3 has 15 amino acids. The full variable domain, in which reference TRBV28 and TRBJ1-4 provide the parts outside the CDR3, is DVKVTQSSRYLVKRTGEKVFLECVQDMDHENMFWYRQDPGLGLRLIYFSYDVKMKEKGDIPEGYSVSREKKERFSLILESASTNQTSMYLCASSFGGRADEKLFFGSGTQLSVL.

The count of this clone is one. This chain links TRBV3-1 (or the pseudogene TRBV3-2) with TRBJ1-2; D remains unclear. Germline values: CDR1 LGHDT, CDR2 YNNKEL (reference sequence). This CDR3 region has 15 residues. V lost 4 bases and J 4 bases, leaving 16 bases between the germline ends. Here the CDR3 DNA reads TGTGCCAGCAGCCCATCGGAGTCTAGAGGCTATGGCTACACCTTC. Translation gives CASSPSESRGYGYTF.

The chain couples TRBV18 to TRBJ2-5; 13 bases fit TRBD2. In germline, CDR1 is KGHSH, CDR2 LQKENI. This CDR3 contains 15 residues. V gave up 5 bases and J gave up 4 bases; unmatched junction bases: 4. The CDR3 DNA sequence: TGTGCCAGCTCAACTAGCGGGAGGGCCCCAGAGACCCAGTACTTC. Protein: CASSTSGRAPETQYF.

The chain carries TRBV29-1 and TRBJ2-3, with TRBD2 matching 12 bases. Germline V gene sequence: CDR1 SQVTM, CDR2 ANQGSEA. J lost 5 bases, V lost 5 bases, and 11 bases had no gene match. This CDR3 is built from 16 residues. The CDR3 DNA follows: TGCAGCGTTAGAGGGCTAGCGGGAGGGCATCAAGATACGCAGTATTTT. Translating gives CSVRGLAGGHQDTQYF.

This clone was seen a single time. J is TRBJ2-5 and V is TRBV7-6; 8 bases align to TRBD2. V was clipped by 5 bases and J by 7 bases; unmatched bases: 18. The germline gives CDR1 SGHVS, CDR2 FNYEAQ. The CDR3 length is 17 residues. The CDR3: CASSAQNPWTSRGTQYF. Here the CDR3 DNA reads TGTGCCAGCAGCGCCCAAAACCCCTGGACTAGCCGGGGGACCCAGTACTTC. The complete variable domain, with remaining parts taken from reference TRBV7-6 and TRBJ2-5, reads GAGVSQSPRYKVTKRGQDVALRCDPISGHVSLYWYRQALGQGPEFLTYFNYEAQQDKSGLPNDRFSAERPEGSISTLTIQRTEQRDSAMYRCASSAQNPWTSRGTQYFGPGTRLLVL.

J is TRBJ1-1 and V is TRBV10-3; no clear D gene. The V gene's germline CDR1 is ENHRY and CDR2 SYGVKD. The CDR3 contains 13 residues. V gave up 6 bases and J gave up 9 bases, with 17 bases separating them. CDR3 residues: CAIRGGTTEKAFF. The CDR3 DNA reads TGTGCCATCAGAGGTGGAACTACCGAAAAAGCTTTCTTT.

CDR3 amino acids: CASSPDTTRRWTDTQYF. Written as DNA, the CDR3 is TGTGCCAGCAGTCCAGACACCACTAGGAGGTGGACAGATACGCAGTATTTT. This chain connects TRBV27 to TRBJ2-3, with D tentatively TRBD2 (5 bases). Trimming stripped 5 bases from V and 3 bases from J, with 21 bases between. Germline CDR1 reads MNHEY; CDR2 reads SMNVEV (reference sequence). The CDR3 covers 17 residues.

This clone was counted a single time. The chain recombines TRBV3-1 (or the pseudogene TRBV3-2) with TRBJ2-3; 7 nucleotides agree with TRBD2. The trim removed 3 bases at V and 6 bases at J, leaving 6 bases unmatched. The CDR3 has 14 residues. Germline CDR1 is LGHDT and CDR2 is YNNKEL (reference sequence). The CDR3 loop is CASSQGGVWDTQYF. The DNA of the CDR3 is TGTGCCAGCAGCCAGGGGGGGGTCTGGGATACGCAGTATTTT.

J is TRBJ1-1 and V is TRBV28; D gene ambiguous. The CDR3 totals 11 residues. Between the trimmed V and J ends, which lost 10 bases and 1 base, there was a span of 7 bases. CDR1 and CDR2 from the germline V gene are MDHEN and SYDVKM. In DNA form, the CDR3 reads TGTGCCACTTCTACGAACACTGAAGCTTTCTTT. Translating gives CATSTNTEAFF.

Only a few counts were recorded for this clone. The V and J genes are TRBV5-4 and TRBJ2-1; 8 bases fit TRBD1. Losses at the gene ends were 4 bases for V and 12 bases for J; bases not matched to a gene: 6. CDR3 length equals 12 residues. Germline V lookup: CDR1 SGHNT, CDR2 YYREEE (reference sequence). CDR3: CASSTGTGRQFF. The CDR3 DNA sequence: TGTGCCAGCAGCACCGGGACAGGACGGCAGTTCTTC.

This chain connects TRBV6-1 to TRBJ1-2; TRBD1 might be the D (5 bases). Germline values: CDR1 MNHNS, CDR2 SASEGT. Trimming stripped 3 bases from V and 4 bases from J, with 9 bases between. The CDR3 has 13 residues. CDR3 region: CASSDVGLYGYTF. In nucleotides, the CDR3 is TGTGCCAGCAGTGATGTGGGGCTCTATGGCTACACCTTC.

The chain couples TRBV19 to TRBJ2-1, with 7 bases aligning to TRBD2. Germline lookup yields CDR1 LNHDA and CDR2 SQIVND (reference sequence). The CDR3 totals 16 residues. V lost 7 bases and J lost 0; bases outside the gene matches: 9. CDR3 region: CASTPNGGSSYNEQFF. In DNA, the CDR3 is TGTGCCAGTACCCCCAATGGCGGGAGCTCCTACAATGAGCAGTTCTTC.

The chain recombines TRBV29-1 with TRBJ2-3; D unresolved. V lost 4 bases and J 3 bases, leaving 5 bases between the germline ends. Germline values: CDR1 SQVTM, CDR2 ANQGSEA. This CDR3 is 11 amino acids long. CDR3 coding DNA: TGCAGCGTTGCCCGGACAGATACGCAGTATTTT. Translation: CSVARTDTQYF.

The chain is built from TRBV15 and TRBJ2-2, with D uncertain. Trimming took 1 base from V and 8 from J, leaving 8 bases between them. The CDR3 has 13 amino acids. In germline, CDR1 is LNHNV, CDR2 YYDKDF (reference sequence). The CDR3: CATSRGLRGELFF. The CDR3, as DNA: TGTGCCACCAGCAGAGGTTTGCGGGGGGAGCTGTTTTTT. The full variable domain, in which reference TRBV15 and TRBJ2-2 provide the parts outside the CDR3, is DAMVIQNPRYQVTQFGKPVTLSCSQTLNHNVMYWYQQKSSQAPKLLFHYYDKDFNNEADTPDNFQSRRPNTSFCFLDIRSPGLGDTAMYLCATSRGLRGELFFGEGSRLTVL.

The chain links TRBV10-3 to TRBJ2-7; 8 bases are a match to TRBD1. Germline CDR1 is ENHRY and CDR2 is SYGVKD. Unmatched junction bases numbered 12, after V lost 8 bases and J lost 6 bases. The CDR3 is 14 residues long. DNA for the CDR3: TGTGCCATCGATCCGGGACAGGTGGGGGCCGAGCAGTACTTC. It is translated as CAIDPGQVGAEQYF.

This clone was counted once. This chain links TRBV3-1 (or the pseudogene TRBV3-2) with TRBJ1-2, with 7 bases lining up with TRBD1. Germline-derived CDR1 and CDR2 are LGHDT and YNNKEL (reference sequence). With 3 bases clipped from V and 2 bases from J, the junction kept 3 bases outside the gene matches. The CDR3 is 14 amino acids. CDR3 loop: CASSHLQGNYGYTF. CDR3 DNA: TGTGCCAGCAGCCATTTACAGGGGAACTATGGCTACACCTTC.